Listed here are 27 T cell receptor beta chains from one sample, sequenced in a study of T-cell memory formation after mild COVID-19. TCRdb re-called the 5' RACE reads with MiXCR, one entry per CDR3 protein. This sample has 50,000 to 75,000 distinct CDR3 sequences, with 9.3% found just once. Sequencing was done on a sample of PBMCs or a T cell subset sorted from them (not recorded which). The origin of the receptors is a man aged 18 to 29 who had mild COVID-19 (a few samples of this study predate the infection). Cell type and time point are not known.

V gene TRBV20-1 combines with J gene TRBJ1-2; D perhaps matches TRBD1 (5 bases). Germline lookup yields CDR1 DFQATT and CDR2 SNEGSKA (reference sequence). Trimming left V 5 bases short and J 2 bases short, with 12 bases between. This CDR3 has 13 amino acids. The chain's CDR3 is CSADWRGNYGYTF. The CDR3 nucleotides read TGCAGTGCTGATTGGCGGGGGAACTATGGCTACACCTTC.

The V and J genes are TRBV5-1 and TRBJ1-1, with 7 bases fitting TRBD1. The V gene's germline CDR1 is SGHRS and CDR2 YFSETQ. V lost 1 base, J lost 0 bases, and 6 bases stayed unmatched. The CDR3 loop spans 16 amino acids. The CDR3 protein is CASSLTSGGMNTEAFF. CDR3 coding DNA: TGCGCCAGCAGCTTGACGTCAGGGGGAATGAACACTGAAGCTTTCTTT.

This clonotype came up a few times. The chain carries TRBV30 and TRBJ1-1; tentatively, D is TRBD1 (5 bases). V was shortened by 0 bases and J by 7 bases, with 12 bases between the two germline ends. The CDR3 covers 13 residues. From germline, CDR1 is GTSNPN and CDR2 SVGIG (reference sequence). The CDR3, as DNA: TGTGCCTGGAGTGTCGGCAGGGTTAATGAAGCTTTCTTT. As protein: CAWSVGRVNEAFF.

V and J are TRBV5-1 and TRBJ2-5, with D unresolved. V was shortened by 2 bases and J by 5 bases, with 10 bases between the two germline ends. CDR3 length equals 13 residues. Germline V gene data show CDR1 as SGHRS and CDR2 as YFSETQ. The CDR3 region has the DNA TGCGCCAGCAGCTTCCCAGAAGAGGAGACCCAGTACTTC. Translation: CASSFPEEETQYF.

V usage is TRBV29-1 and J usage is TRBJ2-7, with unresolved D. Germline CDR1 reads SQVTM; CDR2 reads ANQGSEA. The V gene lost 4 bases and the J gene lost 3 bases, with 10 bases spanning the gap. This CDR3 has 12 amino acids. CDR3 sequence: CSVARSGYEQYF. The CDR3 DNA reads as TGCAGCGTTGCGAGGTCGGGCTACGAGCAGTACTTC.

The chain employs TRBV5-1 and TRBJ2-1, with D tentatively TRBD1 or TRBD2 (5 bases each). The CDR3 runs to 13 residues. The V gene lost 4 bases and the J gene lost 7 bases, with 12 bases spanning the gap. The germline V gene has CDR1 SGHRS and CDR2 YFSETQ. Here the CDR3 DNA reads TGCGCCAGCAGCACGGACTGGGGGAATGAGCAGTTCTTC. Translating it yields CASSTDWGNEQFF.

This clonotype was detected only a few times. This sequence joins TRBV6-5 and TRBJ1-6, with TRBD1 identical over 9 bases. J gave up 7 bases and V 8 bases, and 6 bases lay outside the gene matches. Germline V gene data show CDR1 as MNHEY and CDR2 as SVGAGI. This CDR3 is built from 14 residues. The chain's CDR3 is CASGRQGGNSPLHF. In nucleotides, the CDR3 is TGTGCCAGCGGGAGACAGGGGGGAAATTCACCCCTCCACTTT.

The chain has TRBV12-3 or TRBV12-4 and TRBJ2-7, with D possibly matching TRBD1 (7 bases). Trimming removed 5 bases from V and 1 base from J, with 12 bases in between. The length of the CDR3 is 14 residues. The DNA for the CDR3 is TGTGCCAGCAGTCCAGGGGGACTTTCCTACGAGCAGTACGTC. It is translated as CASSPGGLSYEQYV.

In its sample, this clonotype was seen a few times. The CDR3 sequence is CASSLVGLGQFF. Written as DNA, the CDR3 is TGTGCCAGCAGCTTAGTAGGCCTGGGGCAGTTCTTC. The gene calls are TRBV7-2 and TRBJ2-1, with D unresolved. CDR1 is SGHTA and CDR2 is FQGNSA in the germline V gene. The ends were cut back, 1 base at V and 12 bases at J, with 10 bases in the middle. This CDR3 is 12 amino acids long.

This clonotype appeared a single time. The rearrangement links TRBV6-5 to TRBJ1-6, with D unresolved. The CDR3 totals 15 residues. V dropped 6 bases and J dropped 4 bases, with 13 bases sitting between them. The V gene's germline CDR1 is MNHEY and CDR2 SVGAGI. This chain's CDR3 is CASRRSEGYNSPLHF. DNA of the CDR3: TGTGCCAGCAGGCGGTCGGAGGGATATAATTCACCCCTCCACTTT.

In this sample, this clonotype turned up a few times. V usage is TRBV5-5 and J usage is TRBJ2-4, with D perhaps matching TRBD2 (5 bases). Germline V gives CDR1 SGHKS, CDR2 YYEKEE (reference sequence). V was cut by 2 bases and J by 5 bases, with 14 bases left in between. This CDR3 spans 15 amino acids. CDR3 DNA: TGTGCCAGCAGCTTCCCGGGGAGTGGGCAAAACATTCAGTACTTC. It specifies CASSFPGSGQNIQYF.

V usage is TRBV6-5 and J usage is TRBJ2-3; D call uncertain. V shed 0 bases and J shed 8 bases, with 6 bases lying between them. Germline assignment: CDR1 MNHEY and CDR2 SVGAGI. CDR3 length: 12 residues. The CDR3 coding sequence is TGTGCCAGCAGTTACTCCGGAAGTACGCAGTATTTT. Encoded protein: CASSYSGSTQYF.

The chain has TRBV5-1 and TRBJ1-6, with 9 bases that match TRBD1. Trimming cost V 0 bases and J 4 bases; bases outside gene matches: 20. The germline V gene has CDR1 SGHRS and CDR2 YFSETQ. This CDR3 region has 22 residues. The CDR3 loop reads CASSLESPGQGIRGLYNSPLHF. CDR3 nucleotides: TGCGCCAGCAGCTTGGAATCTCCAGGACAGGGGATTCGGGGCCTTTATAATTCACCCCTCCACTTT.

This clonotype was seen a handful of times. The chain recombines TRBV5-1 with TRBJ2-1; 8 bases are shared with TRBD1. J gave up 12 bases and V 4 bases, and 6 bases lay outside the gene matches. The CDR3 sequence is 12 residues long. From germline, CDR1 is SGHRS and CDR2 YFSETQ. DNA for the CDR3: TGCGCCAGCAGCCTAACGACAGGGGCGCAGTTCTTC. Amino acids: CASSLTTGAQFF.

This rearrangement joins TRBV20-1 to TRBJ1-1; D gene ambiguous. CDR3 length: 12 amino acids. The germline CDR1 and CDR2 sequences are DFQATT and SNEGSKA (reference sequence). The germline V and J ends were trimmed by 2 bases and 5 bases, with 9 bases remaining between them. The CDR3 bases are TGCAGTGCTAGAAATCCTGAAACTGAAGCTTTCTTT. Protein sequence: CSARNPETEAFF.

This clonotype was found many times. The chain joins TRBV5-1 to TRBJ2-1; possible D gene TRBD1, 5 bases. CDR1 is SGHRS and CDR2 is YFSETQ in the germline V gene. This CDR3 spans 14 amino acids. Trimming cost V 1 base and J 6 bases, with 11 bases left between them. CDR3: CASSLIGDGNEQFF. For the CDR3, the DNA is TGCGCCAGCAGCTTGATAGGGGATGGCAATGAGCAGTTCTTC.

This clonotype was seen at least ten times. This chain joins TRBV7-2 and TRBJ2-1; weak D call: TRBD2 (6 bases). V lost 0 bases to trimming and J lost 9 bases, with 9 bases between them. The germline CDR1 and CDR2 sequences are SGHTA and FQGNSA. CDR3 size: 13 residues. In DNA, the CDR3 is TGTGCCAGCAGCTTAGCGGAGGGAGGTGAGCAGTTCTTC. Translation gives CASSLAEGGEQFF.

This clonotype was seen only a few times. V gene TRBV7-9 combines with J gene TRBJ1-6, with 7 bases lining up with TRBD1. J lost 7 bases, V lost 1 base, and 4 bases had no gene match. This CDR3 comprises 15 residues. CDR1 SEHNR and CDR2 FQNEAQ come from the germline V gene (reference sequence). The CDR3 coding sequence is TGTGCCAGCAGCTTAGTGGGGACAGAAAATTCACCCCTCCACTTT. Translating gives CASSLVGTENSPLHF.

The DNA of the CDR3 is TGTGCCAGCAGTTTGGGCGGAACAAATCAGCCCCAGCATTTT. It translates to CASSLGGTNQPQHF. The chain employs TRBV27 and TRBJ1-5; D uncertain. Germline V CDR1 and CDR2: MNHEY, SMNVEV (reference sequence). Trimming pared 3 bases from V and 4 bases from J, leaving 10 bases between. The CDR3 contains 14 residues.

V gene TRBV20-1 combines with J gene TRBJ2-5, with D possibly being TRBD2 (6 bases). Germline CDR1 reads DFQATT; CDR2 reads SNEGSKA (reference sequence). The CDR3 length is 12 residues. DNA for the CDR3: TGCAGCGCTCGTGGGCGGGGAGAGACCCAGTACTTC. Amino acid sequence: CSARGRGETQYF.

The genes are TRBV12-3 or TRBV12-4 and TRBJ2-2; 9 nucleotides agree with TRBD1. Trimming removed 5 bases from V and 0 bases from J; junction bases left unmatched: 7. CDR3 length: 17 amino acids. CDR3 coding DNA: TGTGCCAGCAGTAGATTACGGACAGGGGCGAACACCGGGGAGCTGTTTTTT. Translating gives CASSRLRTGANTGELFF.

The J gene is TRBJ1-1, the V gene TRBV29-1, with 9 bases aligning to TRBD1. This CDR3 spans 14 amino acids. The germline V gene encodes CDR1 SQVTM and CDR2 ANQGSEA. The V and J ends lost 4 bases and 4 bases, in that order; junction bases with no gene match: 7. CDR3: CSVGSGQGATEAFF. In DNA form, the CDR3 reads TGCAGCGTTGGGTCGGGACAGGGAGCCACTGAAGCTTTCTTT.

The chain recombines TRBV7-2 with TRBJ1-2; 7 bases agree with TRBD1. Germline V gene sequence: CDR1 SGHTA, CDR2 FQGNSA. V was clipped by 5 bases and J by 4 bases; unmatched bases: 10. The CDR3 sequence is 15 residues long. The CDR3 DNA follows: TGTGCCAGCAGCGCGAGACAGGGAAGACTCTATGGCTACACCTTC. It translates to CASSARQGRLYGYTF.

The rearrangement uses TRBV14 and TRBJ2-1; D is unclear. CDR3 length equals 18 residues. V was clipped by 2 bases and J by 0 bases, with 17 bases between them. In germline, CDR1 is SGHDN, CDR2 FVKESK. Here the CDR3 reads CASSQYTGGSSSYNEQFF. Written as DNA, the CDR3 is TGTGCCAGCAGCCAATATACGGGCGGTTCGAGCTCCTACAATGAGCAGTTCTTC.

This sequence joins TRBV4-2 and TRBJ2-3; 7 bases agree with TRBD2. CDR1 and CDR2 (germline): LGHNA, YNFKEQ. V gave up 1 base and J gave up 0 bases; unmatched junction bases: 7. This CDR3 spans 17 amino acids. The CDR3 region is CASSQVTSSPSTDTQYF. CDR3 coding DNA: TGTGCCAGCAGCCAAGTGACTAGCAGCCCTAGCACAGATACGCAGTATTTT.

The rearrangement uses TRBV7-9 and TRBJ1-1; D is undetermined. The CDR3 has 13 residues. Trimming left V 3 bases short and J 6 bases short, with 11 bases between. Germline CDR1 SEHNR, CDR2 FQNEAQ (reference sequence). This CDR3 reads CASSFPGTPEAFF. CDR3 sequence (DNA): TGTGCCAGCAGCTTCCCCGGCACCCCTGAAGCTTTCTTT.

This clonotype was detected only a few times. CDR3 DNA: TGTGCCAGTAGTAGTCGACAAGATGGCTACACCTTC. It translates to CASSSRQDGYTF. The gene calls are TRBV19 and TRBJ1-2; D gene unclear. Germline V lookup: CDR1 LNHDA, CDR2 SQIVND (reference sequence). The V and J ends lost 4 bases and 6 bases respectively, with 9 bases between them. The CDR3 runs to 12 residues.